This TCR beta chain was sequenced during a study of blood T cells in healthy people across ages. The study's findings and limits: Fewer expanded clones and more diversity marked long-lived versus aged donors.

For the second PCR, which ran for roughly 7 to 11 cycles, a sample-barcoded 5' primer and a J-beta primer mix were used. TCRdb redid the calling of the 5' RACE reads with MiXCR, one entry per CDR3 protein. The sample has 1.5 million to 2 million distinct CDR3 sequences; approximately 30% are singletons. Total RNA was isolated from each sample in quantities of at least 5.5 micrograms. CDR1 is SNHLY and CDR2 is FYNNEI in the germline V gene. The CDR3 has 14 amino acids. Trimming took 7 bases from V and 1 from J, leaving 13 bases between them. As concerns this clonotype: The antigen is unknown.

Sequences were obtained from blood. This rearrangement joins TRBV2 to TRBJ1-2; D ambiguous. The source is a woman aged 25 to 45 in good health. Here the CDR3 DNA reads TGTGCCAGCACAACGGTAAATGGTAACTATGGCTACACCTTC. This encodes CASTTVNGNYGYTF.